The rows below give T cell receptor beta chains drawn from one sample of a study of T-cell reconstitution after alpha-beta-depleted transplantation in children. TCRdb processed the PCR reads anew with MiXCR; each CDR3 protein has one entry. This sample carries roughly 300,000 distinct CDR3 sequences, around 10% of them seen once, and the ten largest clones take under 3%. The sample in question was PBMCs from the stem cell graft donor, obtained from the stem cell graft. The receptors stem from a human donor who donated a stem cell graft to a child with acute lymphoblastic leukemia. CDR3s include the opening cysteine and the closing phenylalanine or tryptophan. Only some rows state a clone size, as once, few, many or a class for expanded clones.

j_call,v_call,clone_size,cdr3_aa
TRBJ2-1,TRBV12-3/TRBV12-4,few,CASSLGLAGMSSYNEQFF
TRBJ1-2,TRBV7-9,NA,CASSLAREGGYTF
TRBJ2-3,TRBV29-1,few,CSAEKGVDTQYF
TRBJ2-7,TRBV6-5,few,CASSYPHEQYF
TRBJ1-4,TRBV9,many,CASSEDGATNEKLFF
TRBJ2-5,TRBV4-2,many,CASSQVGAAETQYF
TRBJ1-1,TRBV29-1,few,CSVGQGREVNTEAFF
TRBJ1-2,TRBV7-2,many,CASSFGRVGYGYTF
TRBJ2-7,TRBV5-1,many,CASSRLAGLSSYEQYF
TRBJ2-1,TRBV11-1,NA,CASSLQESYNEQFF
TRBJ2-5,TRBV10-3,NA,CAIRSETAMATQYF
TRBJ2-1,TRBV12-3/TRBV12-4,few,CASTLGTGQFF
TRBJ1-5,TRBV12-3/TRBV12-4,many,CASSQQVSESRRHF
TRBJ2-1,TRBV9,many,CASSVGGSYNEQFF
TRBJ2-6,TRBV25-1,few,CASSPRRVVSLGANVLTF
TRBJ2-1,TRBV6-5,NA,CASSWGLAGVYEQFF
TRBJ2-5,TRBV11-2,NA,CASSSWTNQETQYF
TRBJ2-1,TRBV5-1,many,CASSPGTSKEQFF
TRBJ1-5,TRBV20-1,few,CSARAGASNQPQHF
TRBJ1-6,TRBV12-3/TRBV12-4,NA,CASSPQVGGNYNSPLHF
TRBJ2-3,TRBV25-1,NA,CASSESAGGGTDTQYF
TRBJ2-7,TRBV7-9,NA,CASSTPSGTRGYEQYF
TRBJ1-4,TRBV3-1,few,CASSQDNRGFWEKLFF
TRBJ2-1,TRBV4-1,NA,CASSQESVGRPWNNEQFF